The clone carrying this T cell receptor beta chain was recorded once. The sample comes from a study of blood T cell repertoires in COVID-19. The overall study: Samples of COVID-19 (acute and convalescent) were obtained from the United States, Italy and Spain.

Original analysis: Amplified reference gene primers provided the basis for estimating nucleated cell counts. Profiled with immunoSEQ multiplex PCR; TCRdb holds only in-frame clones, not every one. For V, J and clone size, that table is used; D and trimming come from the DNA. The sample consists of tens of thousands of clones, 90% of them appearing once. Germline CDR1 reads SGDLS; CDR2 reads YYNGEE. V shed 1 base and J 6 bases; nucleotides not matched to a gene: 13. The CDR3 length is 17 residues. The chain recombines TRBV9 with TRBJ1-2, with 9 bases identical to TRBD1. Sequences were obtained from peripheral blood. The receptor's source is a man aged 70-80 years with acute or convalescent COVID-19. For the CDR3, the DNA is TGTGCCAGCAGCGTAAATCCGACGGGACAGGGAAGGGATGGCTACACCTTC. Translated: CASSVNPTGQGRDGYTF.